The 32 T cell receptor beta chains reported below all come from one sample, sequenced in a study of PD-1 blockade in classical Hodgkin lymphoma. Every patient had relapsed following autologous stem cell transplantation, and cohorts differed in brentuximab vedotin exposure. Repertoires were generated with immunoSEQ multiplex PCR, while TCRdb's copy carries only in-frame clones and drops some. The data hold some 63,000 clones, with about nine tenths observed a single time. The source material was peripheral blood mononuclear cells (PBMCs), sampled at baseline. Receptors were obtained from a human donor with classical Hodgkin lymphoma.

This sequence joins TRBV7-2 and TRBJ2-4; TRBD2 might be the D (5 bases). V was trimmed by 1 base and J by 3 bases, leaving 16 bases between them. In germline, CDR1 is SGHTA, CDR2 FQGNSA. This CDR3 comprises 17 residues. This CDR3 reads CASSLVPGLLVKNIQYF. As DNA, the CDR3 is TGTGCCAGCAGCTTAGTTCCGGGGTTGTTAGTCAAAAACATTCAGTACTTC.

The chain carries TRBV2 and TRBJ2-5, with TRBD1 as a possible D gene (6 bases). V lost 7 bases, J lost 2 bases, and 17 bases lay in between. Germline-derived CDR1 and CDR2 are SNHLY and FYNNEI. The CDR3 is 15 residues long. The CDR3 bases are TGTGCCAGCAACTTAGCTGGACAGAGGCAAGAGACCCAGTACTTC. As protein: CASNLAGQRQETQYF.

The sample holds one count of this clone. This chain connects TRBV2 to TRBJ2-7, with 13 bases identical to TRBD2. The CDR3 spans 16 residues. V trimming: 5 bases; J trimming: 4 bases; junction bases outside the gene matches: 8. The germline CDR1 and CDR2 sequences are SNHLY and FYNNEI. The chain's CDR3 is CASSRPGLAGPYEQYF. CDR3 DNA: TGTGCCAGCAGTCGTCCGGGACTAGCGGGACCTTACGAGCAGTACTTC.

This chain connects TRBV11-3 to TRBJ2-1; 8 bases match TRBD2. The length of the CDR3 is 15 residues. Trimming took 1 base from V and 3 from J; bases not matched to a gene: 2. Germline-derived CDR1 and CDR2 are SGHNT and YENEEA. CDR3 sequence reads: CASSLGGGLYNEQFF. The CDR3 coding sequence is TGTGCCAGCAGCTTAGGCGGGGGGCTCTACAATGAGCAGTTCTTC.

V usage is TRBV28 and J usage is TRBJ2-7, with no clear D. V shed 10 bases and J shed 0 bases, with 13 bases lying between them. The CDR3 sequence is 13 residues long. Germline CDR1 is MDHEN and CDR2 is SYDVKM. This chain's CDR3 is CATSRAASYEQYF. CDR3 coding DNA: TGTGCCACCTCAAGGGCTGCCTCCTACGAGCAGTACTTC.

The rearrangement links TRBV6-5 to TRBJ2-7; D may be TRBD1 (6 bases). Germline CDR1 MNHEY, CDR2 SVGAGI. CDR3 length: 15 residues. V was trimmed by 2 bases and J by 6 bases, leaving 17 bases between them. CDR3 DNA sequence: TGTGCCAGCAGTTACGGGACATCGTCCACTTCCGAGCAGTACTTC. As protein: CASSYGTSSTSEQYF.

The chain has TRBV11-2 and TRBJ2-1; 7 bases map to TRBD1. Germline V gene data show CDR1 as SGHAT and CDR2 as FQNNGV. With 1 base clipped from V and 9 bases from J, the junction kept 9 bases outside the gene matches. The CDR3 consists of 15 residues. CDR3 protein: CASSLVGTVAGEQFF. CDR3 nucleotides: TGTGCCAGCAGCTTAGTCGGGACAGTAGCCGGTGAGCAGTTCTTC.

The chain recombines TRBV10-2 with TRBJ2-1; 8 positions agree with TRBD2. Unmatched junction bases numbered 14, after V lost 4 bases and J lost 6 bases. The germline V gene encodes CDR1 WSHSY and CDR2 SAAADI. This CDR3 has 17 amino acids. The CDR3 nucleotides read TGCGCCAGCAGTGGGTTAGCGGGAAGTCGGGGAGTCAATGAGCAGTTCTTC. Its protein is CASSGLAGSRGVNEQFF.

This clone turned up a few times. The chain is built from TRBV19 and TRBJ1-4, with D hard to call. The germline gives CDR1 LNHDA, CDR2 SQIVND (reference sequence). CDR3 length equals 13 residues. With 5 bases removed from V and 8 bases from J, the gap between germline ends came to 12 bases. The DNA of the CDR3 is TGTGCCAGTAGTTGGGGTGCAGAGGAAAAACTGTTTTTT. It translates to CASSWGAEEKLFF.

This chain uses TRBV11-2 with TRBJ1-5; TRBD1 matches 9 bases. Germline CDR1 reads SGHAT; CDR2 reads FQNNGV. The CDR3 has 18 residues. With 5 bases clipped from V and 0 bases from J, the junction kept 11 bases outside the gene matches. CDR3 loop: CASSLGGTGGYSNQPQHF. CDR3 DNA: TGTGCCAGCAGCCTAGGGGGTACAGGGGGCTATAGCAATCAGCCCCAGCATTTT.

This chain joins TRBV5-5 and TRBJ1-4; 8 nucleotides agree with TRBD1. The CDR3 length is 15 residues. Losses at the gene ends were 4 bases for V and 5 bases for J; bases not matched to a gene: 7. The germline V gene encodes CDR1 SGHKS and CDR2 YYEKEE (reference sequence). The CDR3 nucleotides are TGTGCCAGCAGCCTTACGGACAGGGAGAATGAAAAACTGTTTTTT. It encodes CASSLTDRENEKLFF.

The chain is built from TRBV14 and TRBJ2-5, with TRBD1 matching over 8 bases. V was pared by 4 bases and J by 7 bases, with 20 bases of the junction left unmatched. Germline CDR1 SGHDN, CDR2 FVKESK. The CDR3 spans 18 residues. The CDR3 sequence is CASSLRGQGFPTVGTQYF. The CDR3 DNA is TGTGCCAGCAGCCTCCGAGGACAGGGATTCCCAACAGTAGGGACCCAGTACTTC.

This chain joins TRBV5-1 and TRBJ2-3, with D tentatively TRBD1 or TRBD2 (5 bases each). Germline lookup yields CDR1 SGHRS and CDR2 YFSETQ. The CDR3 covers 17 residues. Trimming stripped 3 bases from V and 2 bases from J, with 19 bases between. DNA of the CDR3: TGCGCCAGCAGCTCGGGCTTAGGGTGGGGGAACACAGATACGCAGTATTTT. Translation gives CASSSGLGWGNTDTQYF.

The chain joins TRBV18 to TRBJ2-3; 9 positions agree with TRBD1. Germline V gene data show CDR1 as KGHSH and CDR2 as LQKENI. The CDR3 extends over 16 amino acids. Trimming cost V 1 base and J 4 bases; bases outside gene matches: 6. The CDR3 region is CASSPRGTGIADTQYF. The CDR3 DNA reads TGTGCCAGCTCACCACGAGGGACAGGGATCGCAGATACGCAGTATTTT.

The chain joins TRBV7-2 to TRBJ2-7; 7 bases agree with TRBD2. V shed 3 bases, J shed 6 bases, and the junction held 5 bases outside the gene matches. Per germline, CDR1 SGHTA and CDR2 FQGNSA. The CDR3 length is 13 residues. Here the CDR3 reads CASSLGLTREQYF. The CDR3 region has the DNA TGTGCCAGCAGCTTGGGACTAACGCGCGAGCAGTACTTC.

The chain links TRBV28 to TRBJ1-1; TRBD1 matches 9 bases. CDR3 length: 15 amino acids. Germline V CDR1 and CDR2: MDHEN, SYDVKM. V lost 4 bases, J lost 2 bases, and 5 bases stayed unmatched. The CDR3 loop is CASSSTGGLNTEAFF. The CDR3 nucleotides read TGTGCCAGCAGTTCGACAGGGGGACTCAACACTGAAGCTTTCTTT.

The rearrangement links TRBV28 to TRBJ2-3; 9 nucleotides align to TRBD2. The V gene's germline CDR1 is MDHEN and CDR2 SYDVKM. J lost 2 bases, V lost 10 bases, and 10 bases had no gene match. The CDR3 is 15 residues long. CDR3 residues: CATSRAGGYTDTQYF. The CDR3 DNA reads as TGTGCCACCAGCCGAGCGGGGGGATACACAGATACGCAGTATTTT.

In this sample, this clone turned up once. The CDR3 nucleotides are TGTGCCAGCAGCTCCCTCTTTGGGCCTGCTCCTTATGGCTACACCTTC. It encodes CASSSLFGPAPYGYTF. V and J are TRBV7-6 and TRBJ1-2; D gene unclear. Germline V gene data show CDR1 as SGHVS and CDR2 as FNYEAQ. The CDR3 has 16 residues. Trimming took 4 bases from V and 5 from J, leaving 20 bases between them.

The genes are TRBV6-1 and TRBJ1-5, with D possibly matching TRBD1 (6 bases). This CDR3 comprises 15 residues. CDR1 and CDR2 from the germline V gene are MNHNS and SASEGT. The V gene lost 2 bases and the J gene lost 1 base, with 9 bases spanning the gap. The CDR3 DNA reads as TGTGCCAGCAGTGAATACAGGGCGAGCAATCAGCCCCAGCATTTT. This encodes CASSEYRASNQPQHF.

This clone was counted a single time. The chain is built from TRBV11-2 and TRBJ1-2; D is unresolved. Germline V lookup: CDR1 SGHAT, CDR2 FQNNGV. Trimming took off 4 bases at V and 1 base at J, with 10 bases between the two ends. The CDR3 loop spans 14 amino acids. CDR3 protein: CASSSGEFNYGYTF. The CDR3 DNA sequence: TGTGCCAGCAGCTCCGGGGAGTTTAACTATGGCTACACCTTC.

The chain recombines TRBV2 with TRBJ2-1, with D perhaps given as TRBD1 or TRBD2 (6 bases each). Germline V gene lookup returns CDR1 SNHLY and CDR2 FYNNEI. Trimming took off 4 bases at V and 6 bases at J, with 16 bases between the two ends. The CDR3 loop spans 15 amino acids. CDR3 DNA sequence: TGTGCCAGCAGTGGGGGGGCGTACCACCTCAATGAGCAGTTCTTC. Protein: CASSGGAYHLNEQFF.

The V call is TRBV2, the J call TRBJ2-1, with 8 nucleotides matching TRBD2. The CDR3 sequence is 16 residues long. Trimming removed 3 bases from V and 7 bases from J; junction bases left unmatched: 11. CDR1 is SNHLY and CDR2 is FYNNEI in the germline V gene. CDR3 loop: CASSEGRGDLGNEQFF. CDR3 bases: TGTGCCAGCAGTGAGGGGCGGGGGGACCTGGGGAATGAGCAGTTCTTC.

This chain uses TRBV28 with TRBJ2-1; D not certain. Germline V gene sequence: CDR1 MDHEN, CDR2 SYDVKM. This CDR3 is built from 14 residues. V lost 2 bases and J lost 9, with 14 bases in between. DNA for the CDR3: TGTGCCAGCAGTTTAATGGCCCCCCCGGGTGAGCAGTTCTTC. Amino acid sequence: CASSLMAPPGEQFF.

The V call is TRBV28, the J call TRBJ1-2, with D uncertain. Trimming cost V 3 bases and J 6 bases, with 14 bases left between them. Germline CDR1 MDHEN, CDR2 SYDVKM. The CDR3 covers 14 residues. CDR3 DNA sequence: TGTGCCAGCAGTTTCCAGCTCCAGTCGGATGGCTACACCTTC. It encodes CASSFQLQSDGYTF.

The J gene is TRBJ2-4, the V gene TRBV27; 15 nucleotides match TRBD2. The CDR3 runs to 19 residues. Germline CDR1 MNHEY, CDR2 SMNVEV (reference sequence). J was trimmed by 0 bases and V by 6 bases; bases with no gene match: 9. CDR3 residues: CASRRTSGGVELAKNIQYF. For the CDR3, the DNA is TGTGCCAGCAGAAGGACTAGCGGGGGGGTGGAACTAGCCAAAAACATTCAGTACTTC.

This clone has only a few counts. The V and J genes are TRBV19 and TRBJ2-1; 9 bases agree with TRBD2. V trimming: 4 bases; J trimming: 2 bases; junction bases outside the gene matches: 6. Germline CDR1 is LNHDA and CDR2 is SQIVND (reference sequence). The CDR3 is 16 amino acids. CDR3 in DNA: TGTGCCAGTAGTAGCGGACTAGCGACCACCTACAATGAGCAGTTCTTC. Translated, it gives CASSSGLATTYNEQFF.

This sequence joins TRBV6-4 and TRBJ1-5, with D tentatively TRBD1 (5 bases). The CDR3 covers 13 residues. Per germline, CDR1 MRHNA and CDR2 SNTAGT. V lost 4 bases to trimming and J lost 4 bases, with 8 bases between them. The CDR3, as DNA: TGTGCCAGCAGTGTGACAGAGAATCAGCCCCAGCATTTT. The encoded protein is CASSVTENQPQHF.

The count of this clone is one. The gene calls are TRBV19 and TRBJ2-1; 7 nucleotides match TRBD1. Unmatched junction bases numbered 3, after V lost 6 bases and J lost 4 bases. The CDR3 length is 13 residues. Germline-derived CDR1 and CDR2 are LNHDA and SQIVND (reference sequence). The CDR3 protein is CASRKQGYNEQFF. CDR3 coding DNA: TGTGCCAGTAGAAAACAGGGGTACAATGAGCAGTTCTTC.

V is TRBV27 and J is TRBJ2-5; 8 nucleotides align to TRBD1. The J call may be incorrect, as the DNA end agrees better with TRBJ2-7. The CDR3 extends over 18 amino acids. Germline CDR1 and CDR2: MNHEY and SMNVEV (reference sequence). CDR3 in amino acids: CASSLRTGSPYPAYEQYF. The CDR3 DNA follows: TGTGCCAGCAGTTTAAGGACAGGGTCGCCCTACCCAGCCTACGAGCAGTACTTC.

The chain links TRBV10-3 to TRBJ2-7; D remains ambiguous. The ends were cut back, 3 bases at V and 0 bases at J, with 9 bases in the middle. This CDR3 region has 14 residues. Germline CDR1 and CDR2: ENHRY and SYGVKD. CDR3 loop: CAISEYESSYEQYF. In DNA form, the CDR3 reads TGTGCCATCAGTGAATACGAAAGCTCCTACGAGCAGTACTTC.

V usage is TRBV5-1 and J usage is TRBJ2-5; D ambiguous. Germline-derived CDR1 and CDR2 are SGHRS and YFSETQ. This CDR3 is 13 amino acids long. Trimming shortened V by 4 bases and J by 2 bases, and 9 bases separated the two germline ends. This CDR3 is CASSQIQQETQYF. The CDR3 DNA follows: TGCGCCAGCAGCCAAATACAACAAGAGACCCAGTACTTC.

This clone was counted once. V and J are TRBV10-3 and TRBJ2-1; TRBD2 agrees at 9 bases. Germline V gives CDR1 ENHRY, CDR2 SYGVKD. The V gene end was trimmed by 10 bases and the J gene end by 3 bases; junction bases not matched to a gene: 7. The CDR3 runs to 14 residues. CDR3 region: CATRTTSGYNEQFF. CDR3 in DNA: TGTGCCACCCGGACGACTAGCGGCTACAATGAGCAGTTCTTC.